Below are 29 T cell receptor beta chains sequenced from a single sample in a study of monozygotic twins with inflammatory bowel disease. TCRdb re-called the 5' RACE reads; every CDR3 protein appears as one record, without DNA. Recorded here are about 85,000 distinct CDR3 sequences; the top ten clones represent around 7%. Material: blood. All receptors derive from a human donor with ulcerative colitis or Crohn's disease, or a healthy co-twin of an affected twin (not recorded which).

Here the CDR3 reads CASSPLISPEAFF. This chain uses TRBV27 with TRBJ1-1. Germline CDR1 MNHEY, CDR2 SMNVEV (reference sequence). The CDR3 has 13 residues.

The genes are TRBV6-5 and TRBJ2-4; the TRBD1 assignment by TCRdb is unverifiable without DNA. Germline-derived CDR1 and CDR2 are MNHEY and SVGAGI. The CDR3 spans 16 residues. This CDR3 is CASSFAAGTGMNIQYF.

This sequence joins TRBV6-1 and TRBJ2-7. The germline V gene has CDR1 MNHNS and CDR2 SASEGT. The CDR3 has 13 residues. The CDR3 sequence is CASSVTPIYEQYF.

The genes are TRBV10-3 and TRBJ2-2; TCRdb designates TRBD2, a call that cannot be tested without DNA. Germline V gives CDR1 ENHRY, CDR2 SYGVKD. The CDR3 contains 16 residues. CDR3 region: CAISELVAGNTGKLFF.

The rearrangement joins TRBV11-3 to TRBJ1-1. CDR1 is SGHNT, CDR2 YENEEA, per germline. The length of the CDR3 is 13 residues. The CDR3 loop reads CASSQGGGGEAFF.

The chain employs TRBV5-1 and TRBJ2-2; the TCRdb call, TRBD1, lacks DNA for checking. CDR1 and CDR2 (germline): SGHRS, YFSETQ. This CDR3 comprises 15 residues. The CDR3: CASSLGTGATGELFF.

This chain joins TRBV4-1 and TRBJ2-7. CDR1 MGHRA and CDR2 YSYEKL come from the germline V gene. This CDR3 spans 14 amino acids. CDR3 in amino acids: CASSQVVGEYEQYF.

The V and J genes are TRBV20-1 and TRBJ1-2; there is no DNA to check the TCRdb D call of TRBD1. The CDR3 runs to 14 residues. Germline V gene lookup returns CDR1 DFQATT and CDR2 SNEGSKA (reference sequence). The CDR3 loop reads CSAHEPGQSYGYTF.

The V and J genes are TRBV2 and TRBJ1-4; without DNA, the TCRdb call of TRBD1 cannot be checked. This CDR3 is 15 amino acids long. Germline V gene lookup returns CDR1 SNHLY and CDR2 FYNNEI. CDR3 protein: CASSVQDRDNEKLFF. Combining the CDR3 with reference TRBV2 and TRBJ1-4 gives the whole variable domain EPEVTQTPSHQVTQMGQEVILRCVPISNHLYFYWYRQILGQKVEFLVSFYNNEISEKSEIFDDQFSVERPDGSNFTLKIRSTKLEDSAMYFCASSVQDRDNEKLFFGSGTQLSVL.

The rearrangement links TRBV5-1 to TRBJ2-7; no DNA is available, so the TRBD1 call from TCRdb remains unchecked. CDR1 and CDR2 (germline): SGHRS, YFSETQ. This CDR3 region has 13 residues. The CDR3 spells CASSLEPGGEQYF.

The chain uses TRBV5-1 and TRBJ1-2; checking the TCRdb D call of TRBD1 is not possible without DNA. This CDR3 is 15 amino acids long. Germline assignment: CDR1 SGHRS and CDR2 YFSETQ. CDR3 region: CASSLETGKNYGYTF.

The chain recombines TRBV7-9 with TRBJ2-1; TCRdb outputs TRBD1, but without DNA this stays unchecked. In germline, CDR1 is SEHNR, CDR2 FQNEAQ (reference sequence). The CDR3 length is 16 residues. The CDR3 loop reads CASSFPGGRRDNEQFF.

The CDR3 loop reads CSDLSGELLYGYTF. The J gene is TRBJ1-2, the V gene TRBV29-1; TCRdb calls TRBD1, which cannot be checked without DNA. The CDR3 extends over 14 amino acids. Germline loops: CDR1 SQVTM, CDR2 ANQGSEA.

The V gene is TRBV3-1, the J gene TRBJ1-1. The germline gives CDR1 LGHDT, CDR2 YNNKEL (reference sequence). The CDR3 runs to 14 residues. The CDR3 protein is CASSQEGQIKEAFF.

The rearrangement joins TRBV12-3 or TRBV12-4 to TRBJ2-3; TCRdb's assignment of TRBD2 cannot be checked, as there is no DNA. CDR3 length: 17 residues. The CDR3 loop reads CASSPRTSGEPLQTQYF.

The chain joins TRBV19 to TRBJ1-1; with no DNA, the TCRdb D assignment of TRBD1 cannot be verified. Looked up from germline, CDR1 is LNHDA and CDR2 is SQIVND (reference sequence). The CDR3 is made up of 14 amino acids. CDR3 in amino acids: CASSEGGWYTEAIF.

The gene calls are TRBV7-9 and TRBJ1-2; TCRdb's D gene call, TRBD1, goes unchecked for lack of DNA. CDR1 is SEHNR, CDR2 FQNEAQ, per germline (reference sequence). The CDR3 spans 12 residues. CDR3 amino acids: CASSLRGDGYTF.

The chain links TRBV7-2 to TRBJ2-7. The CDR3 loop spans 14 amino acids. CDR1 is SGHTA and CDR2 is FQGNSA in the germline V gene. The CDR3 is CASSLERQDYEQYF.

The chain joins TRBV18 to TRBJ2-2. Germline lookup yields CDR1 KGHSH and CDR2 LQKENI. This CDR3 has 15 residues. The CDR3 loop is CASSSTTANTGELFF.

The chain uses TRBV2 and TRBJ1-2. The CDR3 has 13 residues. Germline CDR1 reads SNHLY; CDR2 reads FYNNEI. The CDR3 here is CASSGRQSYGYTF.

This chain joins TRBV18 and TRBJ1-3; TCRdb calls TRBD1, which cannot be checked without DNA. The CDR3 runs to 16 residues. Germline CDR1 reads KGHSH; CDR2 reads LQKENI. CDR3 loop: CASSQMTGTAGNTIYF.

CDR3 sequence reads: CSVVGGGTVNTEAFF. The rearrangement joins TRBV29-1 to TRBJ1-1; TCRdb indicates TRBD1, and absent DNA this call remains unverified. The germline V gene encodes CDR1 SQVTM and CDR2 ANQGSEA. This CDR3 is 15 amino acids long.

V gene TRBV5-1 combines with J gene TRBJ1-5; TCRdb calls TRBD1, which cannot be checked without DNA. The CDR3 sequence is 13 residues long. Germline CDR1 and CDR2: SGHRS and YFSETQ. CDR3 protein: CASSTGQNQPQHF.

The J gene is TRBJ2-3, the V gene TRBV7-9. CDR3 length equals 16 residues. Germline lookup yields CDR1 SEHNR and CDR2 FQNEAQ (reference sequence). CDR3 region: CASSLVKGRTTDTQYF.

The genes are TRBV5-1 and TRBJ2-1; the D call of TRBD1 rests on TCRdb alone, since no DNA is present to check it. CDR1 is SGHRS and CDR2 is YFSETQ in the germline V gene. The CDR3 runs 13 residues. The CDR3 here is CASSTGNYNEQFF. Filled out from reference TRBV5-1 and TRBJ2-1, the complete variable domain reads KAGVTQTPRYLIKTRGQQVTLSCSPISGHRSVSWYQQTPGQGLQFLFEYFSETQRNKGNFPGRFSGRQFSNSRSEMNVSTLELGDSALYLCASSTGNYNEQFFGPGTRLTVL.

The J gene is TRBJ1-1, the V gene TRBV7-9; TCRdb lists TRBD1, though no DNA is available to test this call. Germline CDR1 and CDR2: SEHNR and FQNEAQ (reference sequence). The CDR3 is made up of 14 amino acids. This CDR3 reads CASSVRDGNTEAFF.

This chain connects TRBV19 to TRBJ1-2. The V gene's germline CDR1 is LNHDA and CDR2 SQIVND (reference sequence). The CDR3 is made up of 13 amino acids. The CDR3 here is CASSMLRTYGYTF. The entire variable domain, with the rest obtained from reference TRBV19 and TRBJ1-2, is as follows: DGGITQSPKYLFRKEGQNVTLSCEQNLNHDAMYWYRQDPGQGLRLIYYSQIVNDFQKGDIAEGYSVSREKKESFPLTVTSAQKNPTAFYLCASSMLRTYGYTFGSGTRLTVV.

The chain employs TRBV4-1 and TRBJ1-4; the TCRdb D gene call, TRBD1, has no DNA to confirm it. Germline lookup yields CDR1 MGHRA and CDR2 YSYEKL. This CDR3 region has 17 residues. The CDR3 is CASSPGGAAPANEKLFF.

The gene calls are TRBV3-1 and TRBJ2-7; TCRdb gives TRBD1 as the D gene, but with no DNA this cannot be confirmed. The CDR3 runs to 13 residues. Germline V gene lookup returns CDR1 LGHDT and CDR2 YNNKEL (reference sequence). The CDR3 spells CASTPRGAYEQYF.